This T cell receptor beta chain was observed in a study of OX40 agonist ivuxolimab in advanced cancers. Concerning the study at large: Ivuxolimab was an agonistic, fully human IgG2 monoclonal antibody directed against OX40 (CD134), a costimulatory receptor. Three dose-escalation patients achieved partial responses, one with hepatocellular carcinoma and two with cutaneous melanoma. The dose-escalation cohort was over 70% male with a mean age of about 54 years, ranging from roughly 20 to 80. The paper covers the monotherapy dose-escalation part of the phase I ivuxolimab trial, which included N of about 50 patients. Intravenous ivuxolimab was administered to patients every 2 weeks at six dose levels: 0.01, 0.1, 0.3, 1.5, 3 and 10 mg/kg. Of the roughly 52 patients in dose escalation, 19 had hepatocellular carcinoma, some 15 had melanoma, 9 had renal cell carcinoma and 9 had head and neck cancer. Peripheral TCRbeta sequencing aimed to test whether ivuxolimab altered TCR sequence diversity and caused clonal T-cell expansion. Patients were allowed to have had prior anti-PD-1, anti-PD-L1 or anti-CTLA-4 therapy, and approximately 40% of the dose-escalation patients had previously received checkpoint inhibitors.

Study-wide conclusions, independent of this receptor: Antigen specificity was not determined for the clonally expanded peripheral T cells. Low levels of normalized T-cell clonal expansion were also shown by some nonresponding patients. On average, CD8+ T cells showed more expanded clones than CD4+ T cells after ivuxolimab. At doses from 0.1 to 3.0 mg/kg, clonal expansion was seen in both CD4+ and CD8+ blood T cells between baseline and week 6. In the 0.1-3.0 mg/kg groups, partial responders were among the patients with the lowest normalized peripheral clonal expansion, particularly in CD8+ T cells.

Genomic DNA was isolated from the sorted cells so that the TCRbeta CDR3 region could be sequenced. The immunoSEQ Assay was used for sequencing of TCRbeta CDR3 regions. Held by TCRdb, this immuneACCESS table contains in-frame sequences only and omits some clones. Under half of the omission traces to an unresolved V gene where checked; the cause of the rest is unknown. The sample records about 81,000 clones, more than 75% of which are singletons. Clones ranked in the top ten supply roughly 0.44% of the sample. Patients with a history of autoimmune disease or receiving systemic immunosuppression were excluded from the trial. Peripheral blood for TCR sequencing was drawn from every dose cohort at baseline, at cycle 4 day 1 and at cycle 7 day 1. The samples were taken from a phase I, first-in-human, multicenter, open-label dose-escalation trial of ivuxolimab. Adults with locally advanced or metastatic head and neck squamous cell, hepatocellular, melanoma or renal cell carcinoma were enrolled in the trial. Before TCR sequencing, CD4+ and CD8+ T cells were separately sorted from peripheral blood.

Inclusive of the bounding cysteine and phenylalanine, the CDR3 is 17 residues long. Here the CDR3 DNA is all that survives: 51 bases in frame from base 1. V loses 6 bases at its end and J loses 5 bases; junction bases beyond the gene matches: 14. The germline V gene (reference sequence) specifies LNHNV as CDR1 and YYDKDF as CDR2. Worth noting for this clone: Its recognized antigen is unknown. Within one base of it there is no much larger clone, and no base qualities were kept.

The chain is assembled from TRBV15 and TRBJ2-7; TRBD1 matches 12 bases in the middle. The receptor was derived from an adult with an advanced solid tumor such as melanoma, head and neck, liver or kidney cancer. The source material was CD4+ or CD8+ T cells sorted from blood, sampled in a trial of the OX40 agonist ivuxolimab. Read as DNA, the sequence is TGTGCCACCAGGGGTAAACTTCCGGGACAGGGGGCGAACGAGCAGTACTTC. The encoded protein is CATRGKLPGQGANEQYF.